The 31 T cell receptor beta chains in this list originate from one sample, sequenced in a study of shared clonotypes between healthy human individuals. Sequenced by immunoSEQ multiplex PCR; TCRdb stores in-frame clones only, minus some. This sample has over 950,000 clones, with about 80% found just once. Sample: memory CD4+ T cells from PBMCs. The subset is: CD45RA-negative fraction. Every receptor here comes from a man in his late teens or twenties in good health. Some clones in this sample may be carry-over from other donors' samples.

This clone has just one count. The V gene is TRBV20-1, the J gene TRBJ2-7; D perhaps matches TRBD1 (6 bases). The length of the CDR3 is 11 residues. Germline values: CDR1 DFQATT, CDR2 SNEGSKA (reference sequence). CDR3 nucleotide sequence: TGCAGCGGCAGGGACACCTACGAGCAGTACTTC. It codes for CSGRDTYEQYF.

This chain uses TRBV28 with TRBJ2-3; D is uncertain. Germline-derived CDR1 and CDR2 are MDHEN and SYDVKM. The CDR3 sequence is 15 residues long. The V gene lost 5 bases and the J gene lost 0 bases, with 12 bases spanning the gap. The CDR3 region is CASSGRVSSTDTQYF. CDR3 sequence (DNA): TGTGCCAGCAGTGGTCGGGTCAGTAGCACAGATACGCAGTATTTT.

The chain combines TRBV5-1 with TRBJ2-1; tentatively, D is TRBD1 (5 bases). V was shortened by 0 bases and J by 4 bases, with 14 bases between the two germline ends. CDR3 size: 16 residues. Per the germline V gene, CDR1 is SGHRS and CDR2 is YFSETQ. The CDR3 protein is CASSLATRKGYNEQFF. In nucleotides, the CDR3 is TGCGCCAGCAGCTTGGCTACCAGGAAGGGGTACAATGAGCAGTTCTTC.

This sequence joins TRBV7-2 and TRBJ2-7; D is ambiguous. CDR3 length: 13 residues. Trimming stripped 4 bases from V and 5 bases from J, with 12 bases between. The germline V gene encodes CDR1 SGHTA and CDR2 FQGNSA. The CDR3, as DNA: TGTGCCAGCAGCTCCCGGTTGACACACGAGCAGTACTTC. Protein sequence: CASSSRLTHEQYF. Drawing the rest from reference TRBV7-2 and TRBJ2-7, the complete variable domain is GAGVSQSPSNKVTEKGKDVELRCDPISGHTALYWYRQSLGQGLEFLIYFQGNSAPDKSGLPSDRFSAERTGGSVSTLTIQRTQQEDSAVYLCASSSRLTHEQYFGPGTRLTVT.

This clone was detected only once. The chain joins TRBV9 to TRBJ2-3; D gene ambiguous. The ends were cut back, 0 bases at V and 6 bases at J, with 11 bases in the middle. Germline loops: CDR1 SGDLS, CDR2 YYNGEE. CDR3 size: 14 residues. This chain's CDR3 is CASSVVASSDTQYF. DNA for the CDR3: TGTGCCAGCAGCGTAGTGGCGTCAAGCGATACGCAGTATTTT.

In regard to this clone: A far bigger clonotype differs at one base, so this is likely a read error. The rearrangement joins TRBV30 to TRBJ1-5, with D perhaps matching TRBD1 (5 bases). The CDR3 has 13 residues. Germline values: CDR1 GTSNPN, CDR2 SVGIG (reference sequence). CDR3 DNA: TGTGCCCGGAGTGTACTTGGGGACCAGCCCCAGCATTTT. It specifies CARSVLGDQPQHF.

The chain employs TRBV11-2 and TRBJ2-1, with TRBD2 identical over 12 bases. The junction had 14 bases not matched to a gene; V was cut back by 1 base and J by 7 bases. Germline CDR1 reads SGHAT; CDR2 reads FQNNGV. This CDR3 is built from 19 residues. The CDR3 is CASSLGRSALAGGLNEQFF. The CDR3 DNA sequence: TGTGCCAGCAGCTTAGGACGGTCGGCGCTAGCGGGAGGGCTAAATGAGCAGTTCTTC.

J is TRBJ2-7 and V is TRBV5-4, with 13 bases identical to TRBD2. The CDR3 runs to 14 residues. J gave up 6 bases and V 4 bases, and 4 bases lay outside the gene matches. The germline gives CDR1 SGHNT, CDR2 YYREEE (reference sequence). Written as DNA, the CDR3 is TGTGCCAGCAGCCGAGGACTAGCGGGAGTCGAGCAGTACTTC. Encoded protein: CASSRGLAGVEQYF.

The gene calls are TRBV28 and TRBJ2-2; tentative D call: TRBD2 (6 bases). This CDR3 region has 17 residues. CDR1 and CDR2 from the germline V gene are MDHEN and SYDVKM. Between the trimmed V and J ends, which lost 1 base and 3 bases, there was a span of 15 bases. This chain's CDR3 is CASSLSRGGLYTGELFF. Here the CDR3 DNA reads TGTGCCAGCAGTTTATCACGGGGCGGACTATACACCGGGGAGCTGTTTTTT.

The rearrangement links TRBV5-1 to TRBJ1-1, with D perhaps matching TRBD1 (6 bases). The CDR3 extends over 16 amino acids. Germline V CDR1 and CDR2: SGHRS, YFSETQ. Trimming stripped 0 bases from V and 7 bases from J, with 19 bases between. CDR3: CASSLAGTGIEGEAFF. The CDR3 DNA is TGCGCCAGCAGCTTGGCCGGCACAGGGATAGAGGGTGAAGCTTTCTTT.

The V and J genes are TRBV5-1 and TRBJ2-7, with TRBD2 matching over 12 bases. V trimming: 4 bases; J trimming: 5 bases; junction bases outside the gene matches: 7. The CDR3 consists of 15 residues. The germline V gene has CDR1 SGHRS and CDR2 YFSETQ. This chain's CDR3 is CASSGLAGGPHEQYF. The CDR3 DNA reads TGCGCCAGCAGCGGGCTAGCGGGAGGGCCCCACGAGCAGTACTTC.

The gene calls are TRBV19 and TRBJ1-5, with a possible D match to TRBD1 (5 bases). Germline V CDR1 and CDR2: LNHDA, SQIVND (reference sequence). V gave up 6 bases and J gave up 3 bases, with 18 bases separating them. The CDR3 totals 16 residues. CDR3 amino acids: CASSSVPGRDNQPQHF. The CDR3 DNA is TGTGCCAGTAGCTCCGTTCCAGGGAGAGACAATCAGCCCCAGCATTTT.

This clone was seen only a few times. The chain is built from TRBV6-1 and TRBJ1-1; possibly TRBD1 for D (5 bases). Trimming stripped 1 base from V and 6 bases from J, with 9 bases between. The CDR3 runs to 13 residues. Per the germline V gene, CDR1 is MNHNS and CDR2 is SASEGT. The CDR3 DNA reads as TGTGCCAGCAGTGAAGAGTGGGGCGCTGAAGCTTTCTTT. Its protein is CASSEEWGAEAFF.

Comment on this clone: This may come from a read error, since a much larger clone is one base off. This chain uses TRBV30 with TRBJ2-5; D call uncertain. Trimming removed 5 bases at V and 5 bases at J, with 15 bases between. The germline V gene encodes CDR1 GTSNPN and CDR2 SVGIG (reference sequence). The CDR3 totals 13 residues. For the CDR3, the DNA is TGTGCCTGGGGTCACGGCAGTCGGGAGACCCAGTACTTC. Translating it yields CAWGHGSRETQYF.

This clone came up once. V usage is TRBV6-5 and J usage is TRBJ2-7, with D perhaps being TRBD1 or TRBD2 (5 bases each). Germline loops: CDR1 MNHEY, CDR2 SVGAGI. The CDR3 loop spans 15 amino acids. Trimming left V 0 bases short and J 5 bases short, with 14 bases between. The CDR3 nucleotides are TGTGCCAGCAGTTACTCCCGGGCAGGGACCCACGAGCAGTACTTC. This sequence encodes CASSYSRAGTHEQYF.

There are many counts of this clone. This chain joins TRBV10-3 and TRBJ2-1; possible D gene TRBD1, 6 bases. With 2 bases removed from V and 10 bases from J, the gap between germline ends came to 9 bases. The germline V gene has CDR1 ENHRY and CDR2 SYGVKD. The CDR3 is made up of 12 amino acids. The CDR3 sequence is CAISEPGQEQFF. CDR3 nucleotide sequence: TGTGCCATCAGTGAGCCTGGACAGGAGCAGTTCTTC.

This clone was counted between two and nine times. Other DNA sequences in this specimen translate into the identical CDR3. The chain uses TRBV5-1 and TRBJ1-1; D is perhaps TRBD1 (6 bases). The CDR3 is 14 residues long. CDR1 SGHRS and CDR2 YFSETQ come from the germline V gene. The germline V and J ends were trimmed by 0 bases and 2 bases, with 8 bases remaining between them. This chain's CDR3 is CASSLVQGNTEAFF. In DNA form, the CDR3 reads TGCGCCAGCAGCTTGGTACAGGGAAACACTGAAGCTTTCTTT.

The CDR3 spells CASSLDTYEQYF. CDR3 DNA sequence: TGTGCCAGCAGCCTGGACACCTACGAGCAGTACTTC. V and J are TRBV2 and TRBJ2-7; D might be TRBD1 (5 bases). CDR3 length: 12 residues. Germline CDR1 SNHLY, CDR2 FYNNEI. V was trimmed by 6 bases and J by 2 bases, leaving 8 bases between them.

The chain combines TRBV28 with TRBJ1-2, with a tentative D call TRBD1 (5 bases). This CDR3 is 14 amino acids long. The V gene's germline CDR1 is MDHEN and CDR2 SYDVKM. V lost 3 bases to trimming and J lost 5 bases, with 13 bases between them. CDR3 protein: CASSFQGRRYGYTF. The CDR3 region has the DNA TGTGCCAGCAGTTTTCAGGGAAGGAGATATGGCTACACCTTC.

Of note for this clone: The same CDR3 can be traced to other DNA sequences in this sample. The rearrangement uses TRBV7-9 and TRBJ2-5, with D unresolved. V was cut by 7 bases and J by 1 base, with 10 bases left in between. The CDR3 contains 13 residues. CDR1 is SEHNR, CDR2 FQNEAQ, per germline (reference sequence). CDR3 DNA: TGTGCCAGCACCCCCCCGGGCCAAGAGACCCAGTACTTC. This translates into CASTPPGQETQYF.

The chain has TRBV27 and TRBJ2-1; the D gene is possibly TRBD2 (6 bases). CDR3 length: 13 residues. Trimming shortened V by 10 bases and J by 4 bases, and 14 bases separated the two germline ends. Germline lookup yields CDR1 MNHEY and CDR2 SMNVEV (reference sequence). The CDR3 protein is CATSRTTYNEQFF. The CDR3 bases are TGTGCCACCAGCCGGACTACTTACAATGAGCAGTTCTTC.

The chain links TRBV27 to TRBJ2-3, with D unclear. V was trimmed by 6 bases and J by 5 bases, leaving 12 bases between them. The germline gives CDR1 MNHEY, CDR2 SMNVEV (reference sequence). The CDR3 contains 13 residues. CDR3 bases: TGTGCCAGCAGCACAGAGTTGCGAGATACGCAGTATTTT. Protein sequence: CASSTELRDTQYF.

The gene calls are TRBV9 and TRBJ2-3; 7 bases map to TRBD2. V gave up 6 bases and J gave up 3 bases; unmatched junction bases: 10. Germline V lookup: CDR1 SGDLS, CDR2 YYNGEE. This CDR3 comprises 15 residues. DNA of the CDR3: TGTGCCAGCACTCTGCGGGACTACGCGACAGATACGCAGTATTTT. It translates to CASTLRDYATDTQYF.

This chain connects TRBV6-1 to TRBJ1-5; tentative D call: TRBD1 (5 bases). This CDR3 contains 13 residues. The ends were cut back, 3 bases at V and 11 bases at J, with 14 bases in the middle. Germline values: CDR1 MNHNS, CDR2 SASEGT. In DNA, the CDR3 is TGTGCCAGCAGTGAGGGGGGGACTCGGACCCAGCATTTT. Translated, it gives CASSEGGTRTQHF.

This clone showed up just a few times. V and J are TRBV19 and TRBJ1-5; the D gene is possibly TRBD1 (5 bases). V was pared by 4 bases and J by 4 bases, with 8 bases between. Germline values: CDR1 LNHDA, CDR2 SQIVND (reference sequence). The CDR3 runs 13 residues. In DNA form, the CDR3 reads TGTGCCAGTAGTACGGGGGGGAATCAGCCCCAGCATTTT. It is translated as CASSTGGNQPQHF.

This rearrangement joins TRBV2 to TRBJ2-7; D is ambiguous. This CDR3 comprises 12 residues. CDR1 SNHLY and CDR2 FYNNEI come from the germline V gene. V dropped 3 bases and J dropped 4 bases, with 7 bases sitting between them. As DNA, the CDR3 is TGTGCCAGCAGTGAGGCGGCGTACGAGCAGTACTTC. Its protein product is CASSEAAYEQYF.

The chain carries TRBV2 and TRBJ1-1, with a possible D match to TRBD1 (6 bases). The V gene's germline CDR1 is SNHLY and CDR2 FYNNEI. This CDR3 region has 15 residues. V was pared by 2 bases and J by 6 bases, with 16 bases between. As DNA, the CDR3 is TGTGCCAGCAGTGAACAGGGGATGAGGTACTCTGAAGCTTTCTTT. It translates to CASSEQGMRYSEAFF. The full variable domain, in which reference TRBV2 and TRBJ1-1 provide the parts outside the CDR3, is EPEVTQTPSHQVTQMGQEVILRCVPISNHLYFYWYRQILGQKVEFLVSFYNNEISEKSEIFDDQFSVERPDGSNFTLKIRSTKLEDSAMYFCASSEQGMRYSEAFFGQGTRLTVV.

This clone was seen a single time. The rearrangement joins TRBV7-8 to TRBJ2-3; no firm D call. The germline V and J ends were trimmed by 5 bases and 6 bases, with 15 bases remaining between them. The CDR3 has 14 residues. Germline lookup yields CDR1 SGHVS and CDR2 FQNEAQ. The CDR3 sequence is CASSPNIRGDTQYF. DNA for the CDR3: TGTGCCAGCAGCCCTAACATACGCGGCGATACGCAGTATTTT.

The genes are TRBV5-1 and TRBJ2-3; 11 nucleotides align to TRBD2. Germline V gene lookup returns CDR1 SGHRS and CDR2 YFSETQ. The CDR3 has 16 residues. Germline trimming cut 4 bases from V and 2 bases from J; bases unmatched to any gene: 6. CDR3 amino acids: CASSQMTSGATDTQYF. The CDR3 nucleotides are TGCGCCAGCAGCCAGATGACTAGCGGGGCCACAGATACGCAGTATTTT.

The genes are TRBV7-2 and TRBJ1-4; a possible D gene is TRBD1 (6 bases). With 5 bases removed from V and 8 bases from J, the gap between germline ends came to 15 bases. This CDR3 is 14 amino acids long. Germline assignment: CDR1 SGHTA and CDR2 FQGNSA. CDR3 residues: CASSPQGINEKLFF. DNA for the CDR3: TGTGCCAGCAGCCCCCAGGGGATTAACGAAAAACTGTTTTTT.

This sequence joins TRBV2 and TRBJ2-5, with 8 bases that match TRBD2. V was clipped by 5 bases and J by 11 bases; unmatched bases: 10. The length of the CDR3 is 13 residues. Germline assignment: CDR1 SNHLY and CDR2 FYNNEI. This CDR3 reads CASSPFPAGAQYF. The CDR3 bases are TGTGCCAGCAGTCCTTTCCCAGCGGGAGCGCAGTACTTC.